A selection of T cell receptor beta chains follows, all from one sample in a study of cytomegalovirus exposure and HLA in healthy donors. Produced via immunoSEQ multiplex PCR; TCRdb's table is partial and in-frame only. The table records some 99,000 clones, approximately 70% of them present only once. Sequenced input: PBMCs. Receptors originate from a man in his forties in good health and CMV-seronegative. CDR3s include the opening cysteine and the closing phenylalanine or tryptophan. D genes are given only for firm matches. Size values are once, few and many counts, or a class for expanded clones, and some rows have none.

TRBV5-5	.	TRBJ2-7	.	TGTGCCAGCAGGGGTTGGAGTTCCTACGAGCAGTACTTC	CASRGWSSYEQYF
TRBV2	.	TRBJ2-2	.	TGTGCCAGCACGCCGAGCACCGGGGAGCTGTTTTTT	CASTPSTGELFF
TRBV5-1	.	TRBJ1-2	TRBD1	TGCGCCAGCAGCTTGCGTCTTGGGGGACAGGGGGCTGCTAACTATGGCTACACCTTC	CASSLRLGGQGAANYGYTF
TRBV2	few	TRBJ2-2	TRBD1	TGTGCCAGCAGAAAAGTAAGAGACAGGGCGGGCACCGGGGAGCTGTTTTTT	CASRKVRDRAGTGELFF
TRBV7-2	.	TRBJ2-5	TRBD2	TGTGCCAGCAGCTTAAGGGTTTTTAGCGGGGGGGCTCCAGAGACCCAGTACTTC	CASSLRVFSGGAPETQYF
TRBV6-5	few	TRBJ1-4	TRBD1	TGTGCCAGCAGGCAGACAGGGGGAGGTGAAAAACTGTTTTTT	CASRQTGGGEKLFF
TRBV4-1	.	TRBJ2-7	.	TGCGCCAGCAGCCCGACCACCGGGACTGTCTACGAGCAGTACTTC	CASSPTTGTVYEQYF
TRBV18	many	TRBJ1-2	.	TGTGCCAGCTCACCCTCCGGCAGGGTTGACTATGGCTACACCTTC	CASSPSGRVDYGYTF
TRBV5-6	.	TRBJ1-1	TRBD1	TGTGCCAGCAGCTTGGGCCCGGGACAGGGGAACACTGAAGCTTTCTTT	CASSLGPGQGNTEAFF
TRBV5-1	.	TRBJ1-2	TRBD1	TGCGCCAGCAGCTTGGAGGGGGCGGATAGGGGCTACACCTTC	CASSLEGADRGYTF